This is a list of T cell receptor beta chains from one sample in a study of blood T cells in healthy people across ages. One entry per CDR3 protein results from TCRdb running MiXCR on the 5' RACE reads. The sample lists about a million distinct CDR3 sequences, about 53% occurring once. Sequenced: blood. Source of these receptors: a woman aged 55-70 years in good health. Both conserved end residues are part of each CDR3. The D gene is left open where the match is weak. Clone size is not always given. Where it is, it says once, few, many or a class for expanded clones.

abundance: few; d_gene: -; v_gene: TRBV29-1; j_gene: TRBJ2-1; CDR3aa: CSVAPDPNYNEQFF; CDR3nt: TGCAGCGTTGCCCCGGACCCAAACTACAATGAGCAGTTCTTC
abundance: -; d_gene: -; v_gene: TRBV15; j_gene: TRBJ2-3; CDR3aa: CATSRQEGTLNTQYF; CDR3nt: TGTGCCACCAGCAGACAGGAGGGGACTCTCAATACGCAGTATTTT
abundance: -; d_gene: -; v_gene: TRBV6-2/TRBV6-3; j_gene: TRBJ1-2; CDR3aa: CASSSLGPSLGYTF; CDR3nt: TGTGCCAGCAGTTCCTTGGGACCGTCTCTGGGCTACACCTTC
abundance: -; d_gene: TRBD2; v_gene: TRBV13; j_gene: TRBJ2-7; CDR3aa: CASSDRTSGNEQYF; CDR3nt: TGTGCCAGCAGCGATCGGACTAGCGGAAACGAGCAGTACTTC
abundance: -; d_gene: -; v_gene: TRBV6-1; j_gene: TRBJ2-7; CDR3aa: CASSTRDGYEQYF; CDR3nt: TGTGCCAGCAGTACTCGGGACGGCTACGAGCAGTACTTC
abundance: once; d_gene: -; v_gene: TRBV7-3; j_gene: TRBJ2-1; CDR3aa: CASSLFGGIGDEQFF; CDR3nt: TGTGCCAGCAGCTTATTCGGCGGGATAGGAGATGAGCAGTTCTTC
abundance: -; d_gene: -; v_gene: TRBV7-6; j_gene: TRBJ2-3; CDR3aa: CAGSLSFQDPDTQYF; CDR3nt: TGTGCCGGCAGCTTATCCTTTCAGGATCCAGATACGCAGTATTTT
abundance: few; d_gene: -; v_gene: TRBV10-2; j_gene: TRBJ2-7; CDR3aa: CASSDSLTYEQYF; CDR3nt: TGCGCCAGCAGTGACAGCTTAACCTACGAGCAGTACTTC
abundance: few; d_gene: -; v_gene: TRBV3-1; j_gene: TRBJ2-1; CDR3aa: CASSQDSQGREQFF; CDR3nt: TGTGCCAGCAGCCAAGATAGCCAGGGTCGGGAGCAGTTCTTC
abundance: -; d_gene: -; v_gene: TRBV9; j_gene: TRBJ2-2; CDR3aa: CASSGSTGELFF; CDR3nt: TGTGCCAGCAGCGGATCCACCGGGGAGCTGTTTTTT
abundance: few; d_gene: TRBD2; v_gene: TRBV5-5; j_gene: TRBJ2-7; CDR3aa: CASSVASGSNEQYF; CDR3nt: TGTGCCAGCAGCGTGGCCAGCGGGAGCAACGAGCAGTACTTC
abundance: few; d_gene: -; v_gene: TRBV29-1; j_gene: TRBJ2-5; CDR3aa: CSVGEMWETQYF; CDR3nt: TGCAGCGTTGGAGAGATGTGGGAGACCCAGTACTTC
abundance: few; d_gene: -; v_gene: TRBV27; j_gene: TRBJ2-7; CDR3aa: CASSPLGRDYEQYF; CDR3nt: TGTGCCAGCAGCCCTCTGGGCAGGGACTACGAGCAGTACTTC
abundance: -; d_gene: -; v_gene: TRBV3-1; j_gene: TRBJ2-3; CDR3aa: CASSQGIGGTPDTQYF; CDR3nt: TGTGCCAGCAGCCAAGGAATCGGGGGAACCCCCGATACGCAGTATTTT
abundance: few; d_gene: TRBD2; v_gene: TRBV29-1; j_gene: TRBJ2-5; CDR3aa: CSVLGLAGVGETQYF; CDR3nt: TGCAGCGTACTGGGGCTAGCGGGAGTTGGAGAGACCCAGTACTTC
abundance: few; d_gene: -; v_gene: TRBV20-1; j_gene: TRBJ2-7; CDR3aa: CSANGPEPHSYEQYF; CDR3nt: TGCAGTGCTAACGGGCCCGAACCCCACTCCTACGAGCAGTACTTC
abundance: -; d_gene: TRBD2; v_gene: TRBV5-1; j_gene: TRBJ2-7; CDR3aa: CASSVTSGPYNEQYF; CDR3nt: TGCGCCAGCAGCGTTACTAGCGGGCCCTACAATGAGCAGTACTTC
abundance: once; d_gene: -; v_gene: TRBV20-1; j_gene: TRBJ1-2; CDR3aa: CSARWQADGYTF; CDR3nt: TGCAGTGCTAGGTGGCAGGCAGATGGCTACACCTTC
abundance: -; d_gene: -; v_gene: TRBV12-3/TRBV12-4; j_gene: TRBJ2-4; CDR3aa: CASSFDILTGNIQYF; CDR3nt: TGTGCCAGCAGTTTTGACATCCTCACGGGAAACATTCAGTACTTC
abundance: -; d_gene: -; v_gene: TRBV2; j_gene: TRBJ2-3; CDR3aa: CASVLGPADDTDTQYF; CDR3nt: TGTGCCAGCGTCCTTGGCCCCGCCGACGACACAGATACGCAGTATTTT
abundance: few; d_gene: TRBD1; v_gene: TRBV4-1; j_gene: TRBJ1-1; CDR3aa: CASSPTGPTEAFF; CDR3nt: TGCGCCAGCAGCCCGACAGGGCCCACTGAAGCTTTCTTT
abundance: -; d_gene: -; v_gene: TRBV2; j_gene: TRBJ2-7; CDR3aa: CASSYDGEQYF; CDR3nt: TGTGCCAGCAGTTACGACGGCGAGCAGTACTTC
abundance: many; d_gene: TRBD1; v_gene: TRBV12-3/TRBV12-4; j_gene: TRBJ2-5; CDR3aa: CASSTPLGQAGPQYF; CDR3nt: TGTGCCAGCAGTACCCCCCTGGGACAGGCTGGACCCCAGTACTTC
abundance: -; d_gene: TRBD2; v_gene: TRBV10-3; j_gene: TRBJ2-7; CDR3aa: CAIRGLAGGPYEQYF; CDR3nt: TGTGCCATCAGGGGACTAGCGGGAGGGCCCTACGAGCAGTACTTC
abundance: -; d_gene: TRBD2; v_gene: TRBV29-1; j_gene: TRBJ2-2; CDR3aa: CSVMKRDGSGELFF; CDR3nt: TGCAGCGTTATGAAGCGGGACGGGTCCGGGGAGCTGTTTTTT
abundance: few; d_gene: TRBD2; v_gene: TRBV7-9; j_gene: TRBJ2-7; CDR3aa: CASSPSGLSSYEQYF; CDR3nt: TGTGCCAGCAGCCCTAGCGGGCTCAGCTCCTACGAGCAGTACTTC
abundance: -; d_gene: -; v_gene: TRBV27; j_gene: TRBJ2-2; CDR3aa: CASSPSRGGELFF; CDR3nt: TGTGCCAGCAGCCCAAGCAGGGGCGGGGAGCTGTTTTTT
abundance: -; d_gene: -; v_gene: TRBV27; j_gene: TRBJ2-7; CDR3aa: CASIHVEYQTYEQYF; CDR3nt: TGTGCCAGCATTCATGTGGAGTATCAAACCTACGAGCAGTACTTC
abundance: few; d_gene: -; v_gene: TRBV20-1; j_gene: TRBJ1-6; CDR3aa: CSARLGGDRSPLHF; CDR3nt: TGCAGTGCTAGATTGGGCGGGGACCGCTCACCCCTCCACTTT
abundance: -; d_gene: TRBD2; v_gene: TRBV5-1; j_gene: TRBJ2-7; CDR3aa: CASSFGTSGSYEQYF; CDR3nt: TGCGCCAGCAGCTTCGGGACTAGCGGGAGCTACGAGCAGTACTTC
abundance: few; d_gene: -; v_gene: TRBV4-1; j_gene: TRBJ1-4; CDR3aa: CASSHIGVHEKLFF; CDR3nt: TGCGCCAGCAGCCATATAGGGGTACATGAAAAACTGTTTTTT
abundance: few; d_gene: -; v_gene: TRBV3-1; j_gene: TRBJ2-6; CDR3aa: CASTPMKGRSGANVLTF; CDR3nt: TGTGCCAGCACCCCTATGAAGGGACGCTCTGGGGCCAACGTCCTGACTTTC
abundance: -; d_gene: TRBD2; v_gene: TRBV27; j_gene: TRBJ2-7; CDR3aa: CAAGENYEQYF; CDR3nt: TGCGCAGCGGGGGAAAACTACGAACAGTACTTC
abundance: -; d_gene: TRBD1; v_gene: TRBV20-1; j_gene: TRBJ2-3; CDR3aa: CSARGRTGETDTQYF; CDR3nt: TGCAGTGCTAGAGGAAGGACAGGGGAGACAGATACGCAGTATTTT
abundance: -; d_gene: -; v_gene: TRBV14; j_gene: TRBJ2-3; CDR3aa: CASSQGRTGDTQYF; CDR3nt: TGTGCCAGCAGCCAAGGGCGGACCGGCGATACGCAGTATTTT
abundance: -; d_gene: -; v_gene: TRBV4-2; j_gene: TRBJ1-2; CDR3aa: CASTYSPPGSGAGYGYTF; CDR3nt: TGTGCCAGCACCTACTCACCCCCCGGGTCAGGGGCGGGCTATGGCTACACCTTC
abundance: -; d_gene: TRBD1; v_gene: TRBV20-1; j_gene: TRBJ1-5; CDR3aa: CSASGTGVNQPQHF; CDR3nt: TGCAGTGCTTCCGGGACAGGGGTCAATCAGCCCCAGCATTTT
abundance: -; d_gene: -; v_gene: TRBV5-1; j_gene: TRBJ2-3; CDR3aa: CASSSVSPDTQYF; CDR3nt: TGCGCCAGCAGCTCCGTCTCCCCAGATACGCAGTATTTT
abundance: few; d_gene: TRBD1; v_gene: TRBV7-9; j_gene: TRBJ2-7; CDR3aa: CASSPGQGFIYEQYF; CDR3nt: TGTGCCAGCAGCCCCGGACAGGGATTCATATACGAGCAGTACTTC
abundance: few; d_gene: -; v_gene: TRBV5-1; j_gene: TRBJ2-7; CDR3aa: CASSLRLAASEQYF; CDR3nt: TGCGCCAGCAGCTTGAGATTAGCGGCATCCGAGCAGTACTTC
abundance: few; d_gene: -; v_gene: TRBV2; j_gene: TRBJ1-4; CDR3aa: CASRVTWTTNEKLFF; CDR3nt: TGTGCCAGCAGGGTAACGTGGACAACTAATGAAAAACTGTTTTTT
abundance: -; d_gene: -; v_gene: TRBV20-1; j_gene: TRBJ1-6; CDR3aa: CSARRQSTNSPLHF; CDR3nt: TGCAGTGCTAGAAGGCAGTCAACTAATTCACCCCTCCACTTT
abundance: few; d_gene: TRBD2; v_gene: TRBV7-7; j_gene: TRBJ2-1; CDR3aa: CASSPIPGREGEQFF; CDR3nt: TGTGCCAGCAGCCCCATCCCCGGGAGGGAGGGTGAGCAGTTCTTC
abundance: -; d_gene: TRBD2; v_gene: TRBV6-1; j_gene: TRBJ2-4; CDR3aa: CASIRGRAMAKNIQYF; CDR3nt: TGTGCCAGCATTCGCGGGAGGGCCATGGCCAAAAACATTCAGTACTTC
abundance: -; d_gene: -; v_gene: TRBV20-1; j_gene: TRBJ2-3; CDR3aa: CSVRSGERRTDTQYF; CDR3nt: TGCAGTGTTAGATCGGGAGAACGACGCACAGATACGCAGTATTTT
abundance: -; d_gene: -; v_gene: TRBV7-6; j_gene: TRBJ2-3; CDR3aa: CASSYRAPDTQYF; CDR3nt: TGTGCCAGCAGCTACCGGGCACCAGATACGCAGTATTTT
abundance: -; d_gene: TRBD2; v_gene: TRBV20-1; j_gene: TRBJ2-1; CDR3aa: CSARARLARHYYNEQFF; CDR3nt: TGCAGTGCTAGGGCCAGACTAGCGAGACACTACTACAATGAGCAGTTCTTC
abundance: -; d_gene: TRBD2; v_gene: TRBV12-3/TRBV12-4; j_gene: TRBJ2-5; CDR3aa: CASSPIVGNSGGGETQYF; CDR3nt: TGTGCCAGCAGTCCCATCGTGGGGAATAGCGGGGGGGGTGAGACCCAGTACTTC
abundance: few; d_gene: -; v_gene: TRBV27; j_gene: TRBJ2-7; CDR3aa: CASRSGAYEQYF; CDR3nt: TGTGCCAGCAGAAGTGGGGCCTACGAGCAGTACTTC
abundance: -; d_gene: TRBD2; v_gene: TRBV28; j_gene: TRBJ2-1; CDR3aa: CASSSPGTSGNTKLNEQFF; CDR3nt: TGTGCCAGCAGTTCCCCCGGGACTAGCGGGAATACAAAGCTCAATGAGCAGTTCTTC
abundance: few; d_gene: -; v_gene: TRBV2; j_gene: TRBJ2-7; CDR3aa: CASSRREQYF; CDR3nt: TGTGCCAGCAGTAGACGCGAGCAGTACTTC
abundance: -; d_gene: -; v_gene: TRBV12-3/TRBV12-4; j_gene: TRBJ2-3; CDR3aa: CASSLVASMGTDTQYF; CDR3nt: TGTGCCAGCAGTTTAGTGGCCTCAATGGGCACAGATACGCAGTATTTT